This T cell receptor (beta chain) was recorded in a study of T-cell reconstitution after alpha-beta-depleted transplantation in children (dated by TCRdb to the mid-2010s). Study-level background: Using TCR repertoire profiling, the study quantitatively followed how T-cell immune reconstitution unfolded in children after TCRalphabeta/CD19-depleted allogeneic hematopoietic cell transplantation. The paper's findings and limits, for the study overall: Over subsequent months, a decline in hyperexpanded clone frequencies was noted, and after one year, T-cell counts and TCRbeta diversity were mostly ascribed to newly produced T cells. The apparently early alphabetaT-cell count recovery about two months after transplant was reportedly dependent on only several hundred rapidly expanded clones derived from non-depleted graft cells. In some patients, high TCRbeta diversity at day 60 was attributed to recipient T cells and intrathymic progenitors that had survived conditioning.

For this clonotype: Its antigen is currently not known. Qualities for individual bases were not recorded, and no much larger clone is one base off.

Reading from cysteine to phenylalanine, the CDR3 counts 14 amino acids. Kept here is only the CDR3 DNA, which spans 42 bases and is read in frame from base 1. CDR1 SGHRS and CDR2 YFSETQ were looked up in the germline V gene. At the junction V is shortened by 3 bases and J by 3 bases, with 11 bases in between. Sample treatment or condition, as interpreted from the label and publication: allogeneic hematopoietic cell transplantation with graft depleted of TCRalphabeta T cells and CD19 B cells. The children who served as transplant recipients had been given grafts of TCRalphabeta/CD19-depleted allogeneic hematopoietic cells. The method behind the library was PCR. The sample was run on an Illumina HiSeq 2500. TCR libraries were prepared with molecular barcoding, using unique molecular identifiers to normalize TCRbeta repertoire quantification. TCRdb trimmed the raw reads at Q25, called clones with MiXCR and kept productive beta chains. Here each entry gathers all rows of one CDR3 protein and keeps the most common genes and DNA. This sample is represented by fewer than 1 million distinct CDR3 sequences; 15% to 20% of them were singletons. About 4.6% of the sample is taken by the ten largest.

This TCR came from a male patient aged 10-17 years who had a stem cell transplant for acute lymphoblastic leukemia, so the T cells may come from the graft donor. This sequence uses TRBV5-1 and TRBJ2-3; the D region is possibly TRBD1 or TRBD2, each matching across 5 bases. Sample: PBMCs, mostly from graft donor cells, taken 360 days after TCRalphabeta/CD19-depleted stem cell transplant. In nucleotide form, the sequence is TGCGCCAGCAGCTGGCAGGGAGAAACAGATACGCAGTATTTT. This is translated as CASSWQGETDTQYF.